This TCR beta chain was captured in a study of OX40 agonist ivuxolimab in advanced cancers. Study information: Administration of intravenous ivuxolimab to patients occurred every 2 weeks at 0.01 to 10 mg/kg. Earlier treatment with anti-PD-1, anti-PD-L1 or anti-CTLA-4 was permitted, and over 35% had received some. General study findings and limits: No determination was made of the antigen specificity of the expanded peripheral T cells. Both CD4+ and CD8+ T cell populations in blood had undergone clonal expansion by week 6 at 0.1 to 3.0 mg/kg.

CDR1 and CDR2 from the germline V gene are MNHNS and SASEGT. With 1 base clipped from V and 4 bases from J, the junction kept 7 bases outside the gene matches. This CDR3 is built from 17 residues. TCRdb's copy holds only in-frame clones and misses some; the assay was immunoSEQ multiplex PCR. The sample shows fewer than 10,000 clones, more than 70% of them seen only once. On this clone: Its specificity is unknown.

This chain connects TRBV6-1 to TRBJ2-6, with 7 bases matching TRBD1. This TCR derives from an adult with an advanced solid tumor such as melanoma, head and neck, liver or kidney cancer. This specimen consisted of CD4+ or CD8+ T cells sorted from blood, obtained in a trial of the OX40 agonist ivuxolimab. The CDR3 protein is CASSEVRGSLGANVLTF. The CDR3 DNA reads as TGTGCCAGCAGTGAAGTCAGGGGGTCTCTGGGGGCCAACGTCCTGACTTTC.